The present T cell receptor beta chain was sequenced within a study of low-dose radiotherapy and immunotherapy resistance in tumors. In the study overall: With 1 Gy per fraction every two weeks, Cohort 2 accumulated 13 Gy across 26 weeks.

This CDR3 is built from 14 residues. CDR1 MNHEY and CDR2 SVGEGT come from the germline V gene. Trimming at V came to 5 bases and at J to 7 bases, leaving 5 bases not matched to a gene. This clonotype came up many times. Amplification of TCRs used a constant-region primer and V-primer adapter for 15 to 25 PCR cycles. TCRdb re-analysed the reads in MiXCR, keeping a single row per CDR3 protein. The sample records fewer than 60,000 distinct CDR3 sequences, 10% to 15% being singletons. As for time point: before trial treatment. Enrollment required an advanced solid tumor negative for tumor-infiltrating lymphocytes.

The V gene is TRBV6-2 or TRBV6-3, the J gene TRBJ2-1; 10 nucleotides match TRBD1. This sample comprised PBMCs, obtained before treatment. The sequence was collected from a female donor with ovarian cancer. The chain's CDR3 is CASSNRDRGNEQFF. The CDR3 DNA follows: TGTGCCAGCAGTAACCGGGACAGGGGAAATGAGCAGTTCTTC.